These 2 T cell receptor beta chains were sequenced from one sample in a study of blood T cell repertoires in COVID-19. Some clones are missing from TCRdb's copy, which holds only in-frame ones; the method was immunoSEQ multiplex PCR. The table has more than 250,000 clones, 85% to 90% seen once; the top ten hold 1.5% to 2%. Sequencing used PBMCs or T cells enriched from blood (not recorded which). These receptors were taken from a woman younger than 30 with acute COVID-19.

V is TRBV12-3 or TRBV12-4 and J is TRBJ2-3; D not certain. V was trimmed by 4 bases and J by 3 bases, leaving 2 bases between them. This CDR3 has 11 amino acids. The CDR3 DNA reads TGTGCCAGCAGTTCTACAGATACGCAGTATTTT. Translating gives CASSSTDTQYF.

The J gene is TRBJ2-7, the V gene TRBV13; unclear D gene. Trimming pared 0 bases from V and 0 bases from J, leaving 9 bases between. This CDR3 spans 15 amino acids. CDR1 is PRHDT and CDR2 is FYEKMQ in the germline V gene (reference sequence). CDR3: CASSLGLVGSYEQYF. For the CDR3, the DNA is TGTGCCAGCAGCTTAGGTCTAGTGGGCTCCTACGAGCAGTACTTC.